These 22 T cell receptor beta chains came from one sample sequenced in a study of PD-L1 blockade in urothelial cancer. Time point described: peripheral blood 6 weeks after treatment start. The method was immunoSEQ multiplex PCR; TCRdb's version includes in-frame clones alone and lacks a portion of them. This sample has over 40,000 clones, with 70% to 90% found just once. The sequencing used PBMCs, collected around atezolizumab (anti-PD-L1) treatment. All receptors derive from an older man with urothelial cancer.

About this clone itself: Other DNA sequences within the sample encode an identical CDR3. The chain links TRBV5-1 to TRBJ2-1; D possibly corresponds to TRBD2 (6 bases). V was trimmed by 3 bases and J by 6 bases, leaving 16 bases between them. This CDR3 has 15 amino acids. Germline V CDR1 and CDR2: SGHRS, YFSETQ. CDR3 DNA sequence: TGCGCCAGCAGCTCACTAGCAGGGAGCAGCAATGAGCAGTTCTTC. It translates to CASSSLAGSSNEQFF.

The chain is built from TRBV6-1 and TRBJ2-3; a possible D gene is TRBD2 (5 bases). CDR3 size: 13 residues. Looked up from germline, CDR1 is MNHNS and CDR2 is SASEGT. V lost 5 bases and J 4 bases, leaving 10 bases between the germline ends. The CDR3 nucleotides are TGTGCCAGCAGTACGGGGTGGGCAGATACGCAGTATTTT. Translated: CASSTGWADTQYF.

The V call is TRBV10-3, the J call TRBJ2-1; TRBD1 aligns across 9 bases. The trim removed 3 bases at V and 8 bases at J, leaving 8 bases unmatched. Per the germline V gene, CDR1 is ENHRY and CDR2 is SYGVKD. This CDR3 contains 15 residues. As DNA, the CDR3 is TGTGCCATCAGTGATTTGGACAGGGGAGGGGATGAGCAGTTCTTC. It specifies CAISDLDRGGDEQFF.

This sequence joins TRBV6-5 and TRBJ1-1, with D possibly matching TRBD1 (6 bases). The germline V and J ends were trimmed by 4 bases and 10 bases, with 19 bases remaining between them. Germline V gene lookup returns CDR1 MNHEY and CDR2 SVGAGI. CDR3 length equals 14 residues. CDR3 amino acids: CASSSNPRQDRAFF. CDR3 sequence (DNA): TGTGCCAGCAGTTCCAACCCCCGACAGGATAGAGCTTTCTTT.

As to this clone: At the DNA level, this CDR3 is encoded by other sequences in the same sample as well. The CDR3 loop is CASSPPGGYTEAFF. CDR3 DNA sequence: TGTGCCAGCTCACCCCCAGGGGGCTACACTGAAGCTTTCTTT. This chain connects TRBV18 to TRBJ1-1; 8 nucleotides align to TRBD1. The ends lost 3 bases at V and 3 bases at J; junction bases unmatched: 3. Germline V lookup: CDR1 KGHSH, CDR2 LQKENI. This CDR3 contains 14 residues.

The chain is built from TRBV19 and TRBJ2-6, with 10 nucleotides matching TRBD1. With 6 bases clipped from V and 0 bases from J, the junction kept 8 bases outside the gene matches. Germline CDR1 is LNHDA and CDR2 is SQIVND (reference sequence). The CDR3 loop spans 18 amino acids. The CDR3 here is CASRPVRDRGSGANVLTF. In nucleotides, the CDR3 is TGTGCCAGTAGACCTGTCCGGGACAGGGGCTCTGGGGCCAACGTCCTGACTTTC. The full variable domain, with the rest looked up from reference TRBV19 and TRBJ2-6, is DGGITQSPKYLFRKEGQNVTLSCEQNLNHDAMYWYRQDPGQGLRLIYYSQIVNDFQKGDIAEGYSVSREKKESFPLTVTSAQKNPTAFYLCASRPVRDRGSGANVLTFGAGSRLTVL.

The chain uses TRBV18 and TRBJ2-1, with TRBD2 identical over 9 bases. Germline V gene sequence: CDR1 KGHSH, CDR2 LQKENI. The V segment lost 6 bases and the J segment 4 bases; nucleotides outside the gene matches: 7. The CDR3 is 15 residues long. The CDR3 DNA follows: TGTGCCAGCTCGCTCCTAGCGGGGAGGTACAATGAGCAGTTCTTC. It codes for CASSLLAGRYNEQFF.

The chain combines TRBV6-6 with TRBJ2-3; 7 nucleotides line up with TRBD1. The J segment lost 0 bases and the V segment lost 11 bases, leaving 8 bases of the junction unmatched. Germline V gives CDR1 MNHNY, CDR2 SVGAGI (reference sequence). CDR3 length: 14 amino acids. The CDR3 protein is CAGGQDPSTDTQYF. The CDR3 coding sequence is TGTGCCGGAGGACAGGACCCTAGCACAGATACGCAGTATTTT.

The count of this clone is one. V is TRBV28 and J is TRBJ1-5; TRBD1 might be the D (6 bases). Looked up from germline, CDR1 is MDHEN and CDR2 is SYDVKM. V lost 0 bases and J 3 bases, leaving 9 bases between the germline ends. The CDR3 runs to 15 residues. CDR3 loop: CASSLWDSTNQPQHF. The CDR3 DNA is TGTGCCAGCAGTTTATGGGACAGTACCAATCAGCCCCAGCATTTT. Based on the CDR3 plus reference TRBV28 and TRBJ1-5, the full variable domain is DVKVTQSSRYLVKRTGEKVFLECVQDMDHENMFWYRQDPGLGLRLIYFSYDVKMKEKGDIPEGYSVSREKKERFSLILESASTNQTSMYLCASSLWDSTNQPQHFGDGTRLSIL.

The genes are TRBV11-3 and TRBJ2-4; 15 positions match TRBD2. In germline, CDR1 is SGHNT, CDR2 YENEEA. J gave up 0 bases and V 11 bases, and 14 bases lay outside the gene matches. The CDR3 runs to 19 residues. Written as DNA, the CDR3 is TGTGCCCCTCCTCGCAGGACTAGCGGGAGGGCTCGAGCCAAAAACATTCAGTACTTC. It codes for CAPPRRTSGRARAKNIQYF.

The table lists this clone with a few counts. DNA for the CDR3: TGTGCCTCATTAAAAACGGGCTCCTACAATGAGCAGTTCTTC. As protein: CASLKTGSYNEQFF. The V gene is TRBV30, the J gene TRBJ2-1, with unresolved D. Germline CDR1 is GTSNPN and CDR2 is SVGIG (reference sequence). This CDR3 spans 14 amino acids. Trimming stripped 7 bases from V and 0 bases from J, with 13 bases between. Together with reference TRBV30 and TRBJ2-1, the CDR3 gives the full variable domain: SQTIHQWPATLVQPVGSPLSLECTVEGTSNPNLYWYRQAAGRGLQLLFYSVGIGQISSEVPQNLSASRPQDRQFILSSKKLLLSDSGFYLCASLKTGSYNEQFFGPGTRLTVL.

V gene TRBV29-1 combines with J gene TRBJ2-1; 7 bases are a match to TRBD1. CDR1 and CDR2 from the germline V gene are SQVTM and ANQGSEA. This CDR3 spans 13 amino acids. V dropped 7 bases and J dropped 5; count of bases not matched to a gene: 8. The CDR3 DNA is TGCAGCGGCACAGGGGCCGGCGACAATGAGCAGTTCTTC. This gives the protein CSGTGAGDNEQFF.

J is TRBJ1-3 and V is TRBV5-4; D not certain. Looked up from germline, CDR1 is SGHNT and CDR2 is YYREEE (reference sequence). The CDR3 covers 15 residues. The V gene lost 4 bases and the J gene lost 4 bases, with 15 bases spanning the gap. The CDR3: CASSQETSGGNTIYF. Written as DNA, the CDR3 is TGTGCCAGCAGCCAAGAGACCTCGGGAGGAAACACCATATATTTT.

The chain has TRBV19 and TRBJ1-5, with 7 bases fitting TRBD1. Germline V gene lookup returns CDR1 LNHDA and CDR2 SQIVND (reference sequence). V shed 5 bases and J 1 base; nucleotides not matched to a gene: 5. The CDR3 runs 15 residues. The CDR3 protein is CASSEMGQSNQPQHF. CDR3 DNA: TGTGCCAGTAGTGAAATGGGACAGAGCAATCAGCCCCAGCATTTT.

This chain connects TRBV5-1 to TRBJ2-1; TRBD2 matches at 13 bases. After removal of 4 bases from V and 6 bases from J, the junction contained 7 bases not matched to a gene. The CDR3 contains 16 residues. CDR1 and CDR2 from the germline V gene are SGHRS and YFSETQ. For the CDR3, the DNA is TGCGCCAGCAGCGTTTGGACTAGCGGGAGTCCCAATGAGCAGTTCTTC. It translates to CASSVWTSGSPNEQFF.

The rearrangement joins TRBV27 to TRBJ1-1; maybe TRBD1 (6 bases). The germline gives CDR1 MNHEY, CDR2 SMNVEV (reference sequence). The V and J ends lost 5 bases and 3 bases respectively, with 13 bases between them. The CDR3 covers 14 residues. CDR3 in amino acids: CASSKDRFDTEAFF. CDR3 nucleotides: TGTGCCAGCAGTAAAGACAGGTTCGACACTGAAGCTTTCTTT.

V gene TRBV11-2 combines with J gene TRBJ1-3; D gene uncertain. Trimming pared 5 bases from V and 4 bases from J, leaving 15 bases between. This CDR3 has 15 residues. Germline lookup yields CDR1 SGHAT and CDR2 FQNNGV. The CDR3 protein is CASSALGRYGNTIYF. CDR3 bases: TGTGCCAGCAGCGCATTAGGGAGATACGGAAACACCATATATTTT. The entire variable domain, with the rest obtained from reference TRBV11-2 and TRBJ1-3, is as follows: EAGVAQSPRYKIIEKRQSVAFWCNPISGHATLYWYQQILGQGPKLLIQFQNNGVVDDSQLPKDRFSAERLKGVDSTLKIQPAKLEDSAVYLCASSALGRYGNTIYFGEGSWLTVV.

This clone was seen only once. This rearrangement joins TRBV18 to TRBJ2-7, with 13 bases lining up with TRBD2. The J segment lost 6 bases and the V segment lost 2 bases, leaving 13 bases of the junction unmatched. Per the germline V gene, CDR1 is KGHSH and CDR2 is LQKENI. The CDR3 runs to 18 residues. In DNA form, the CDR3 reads TGTGCCAGCTCACCAGGACTAGCGGGAGAACTCACTTTAATCGAGCAGTACTTC. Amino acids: CASSPGLAGELTLIEQYF.

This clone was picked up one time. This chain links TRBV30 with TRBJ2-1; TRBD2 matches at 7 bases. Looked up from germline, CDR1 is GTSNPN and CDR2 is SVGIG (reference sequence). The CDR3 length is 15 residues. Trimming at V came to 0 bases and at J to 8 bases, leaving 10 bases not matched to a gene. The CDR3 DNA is TGTGCCTGGAGTGTACCAGCGGGATTATTCGATGAGCAGTTCTTC. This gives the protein CAWSVPAGLFDEQFF. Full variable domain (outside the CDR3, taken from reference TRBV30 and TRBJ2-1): SQTIHQWPATLVQPVGSPLSLECTVEGTSNPNLYWYRQAAGRGLQLLFYSVGIGQISSEVPQNLSASRPQDRQFILSSKKLLLSDSGFYLCAWSVPAGLFDEQFFGPGTRLTVL.

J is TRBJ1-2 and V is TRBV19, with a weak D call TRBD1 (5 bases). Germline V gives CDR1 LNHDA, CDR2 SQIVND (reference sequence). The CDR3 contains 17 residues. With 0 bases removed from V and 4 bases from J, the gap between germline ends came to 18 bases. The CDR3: CASSIDHKNTQGYGYTF. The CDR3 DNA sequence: TGTGCCAGTAGTATAGATCATAAGAACACTCAGGGCTATGGCTACACCTTC.

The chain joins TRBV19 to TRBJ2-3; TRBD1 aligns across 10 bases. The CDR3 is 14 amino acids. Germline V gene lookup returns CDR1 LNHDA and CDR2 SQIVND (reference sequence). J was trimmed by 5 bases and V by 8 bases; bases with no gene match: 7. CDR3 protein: CASQDRGRGDTQYF. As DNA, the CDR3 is TGTGCCAGTCAGGACAGGGGGAGGGGAGATACGCAGTATTTT.

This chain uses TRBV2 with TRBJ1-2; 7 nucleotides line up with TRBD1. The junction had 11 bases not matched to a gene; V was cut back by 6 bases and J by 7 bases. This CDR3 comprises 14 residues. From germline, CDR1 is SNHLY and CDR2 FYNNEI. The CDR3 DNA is TGTGCCAGCAGACAGGGGAAGGCGGGGGGTGGCTACACCTTC. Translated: CASRQGKAGGGYTF.